This T cell receptor (beta chain) emerged from a study of T cell responses to AZD1222 COVID-19 vaccine. Study-wide results and caveats: Spike was spanned by vaccine-associated CD4 TCRs, which were dominant at 160-218 and 743-854. Most donors were white British and more were female, and clonal diversity was possibly underestimated. Baseline seropositivity characterized only a handful of AZD1222 recipients.

The protocol was immunoSEQ multiplex PCR, while the TCRdb copy is restricted to in-frame clones and leaves out a portion. The sample has over 120,000 clones; about 92% are singletons. This CDR3 is built from 13 residues. The germline V and J ends were trimmed by 8 bases and 7 bases, with 15 bases remaining between them. Germline V gene sequence: CDR1 SNHLY, CDR2 FYNNEI. Comment on this clone: Its cognate antigen is unknown.

The sequence derives from an adult who had recovered from COVID-19. The rearrangement uses TRBV2 and TRBJ2-4; weak D call: TRBD1 (6 bases). The source material was peripheral blood, sampled after recovery from COVID-19. The CDR3 loop is CASCSGEKNIQYF. Here the CDR3 DNA reads TGTGCCAGCTGTTCAGGGGAAAAGAACATTCAGTACTTC.